The sequence of this T cell receptor beta chain was determined in a study of blood T cells in healthy people across ages. Study outcomes and limitations: Estimates of total diversity, which came from one million sequenced T cells, were considered to be underestimates. Getting older went along with TCR beta diversity per million T cells dropping roughly linearly.

This clonotype was seen a handful of times. The antigen remains undetermined. Those donating, healthy Caucasian individuals from Russia, were aged roughly 6 to 100. Per-sample yields of isolated PBMCs were at least 6 million. Next came a second PCR, run for about 6 to 12 cycles, which used a sample-barcoded 5' primer along with a J-beta primer mix. Via MiXCR, TCRdb re-called the 5' RACE reads, giving one row per CDR3 protein. The sample lists some 710,000 distinct CDR3 sequences, about 46% seen once, with 15% to 20% in the top ten. In germline, CDR1 is SQVTM, CDR2 ANQGSEA. The CDR3 extends over 15 amino acids. J gave up 4 bases and V 5 bases, and 11 bases lay outside the gene matches.

Sequencing was done on a sample of blood. The clonotype was recovered from an elderly man in good health. The genes are TRBV29-1 and TRBJ2-1, with TRBD1 matching 7 bases. The CDR3 protein is CSVLARDRLYNEQFF. The CDR3 DNA sequence: TGCAGCGTTTTAGCCCGGGACAGACTTTACAATGAGCAGTTCTTC.